Listed below are T cell receptor beta chains from one sample, sequenced in a study of T-cell reconstitution after alpha-beta-depleted transplantation in children. TCRdb processed the PCR reads anew with MiXCR; each CDR3 protein has one entry. The profile covers 90,000 to 130,000 distinct CDR3 sequences, with approximately 10% appearing a single time and around 35% taken by the ten largest. The sequences come from PBMCs, collected before TCRalphabeta/CD19-depleted stem cell transplant. The receptors shown here come from a boy younger than 10 with acute lymphoblastic leukemia, due to receive a stem cell transplant. The CDR3 runs from the conserved cysteine through the conserved F or W. A D gene is named only where the DNA matches it firmly. Clone size appears in some rows only: once, few, many, or a class for an expanded clone.

few,.,TRBJ1-2,TRBV6-5,CASSSPPNYGYTF,TGTGCCAGCAGTTCCCCACCCAACTATGGCTACACCTTC
many,.,TRBJ2-3,TRBV5-1,CASSLGSGPRGTDTQYF,TGCGCCAGCAGCTTGGGAAGCGGGCCGAGGGGAACAGATACGCAGTATTTT
.,.,TRBJ2-1,TRBV5-6,CGSSAQGLAWMNEQFF,TGTGGCAGCAGCGCTCAGGGGCTAGCGTGGATGAATGAGCAGTTCTTC
.,TRBD2,TRBJ2-1,TRBV4-1,CASSQRSWTGSGSRYEQFF,TGCGCCAGCAGCCAAAGGTCATGGACTGGTAGCGGGAGTAGGTATGAGCAGTTCTTC
.,.,TRBJ2-3,TRBV7-8,CASSLFADTQYF,TGTGCCAGCAGCTTATTCGCAGATACGCAGTATTTT
.,.,TRBJ2-2,TRBV12-3/TRBV12-4,CASRPGQFANTGELFF,TGTGCCAGCAGGCCCGGACAGTTCGCGAACACCGGGGAGCTGTTTTTT
.,TRBD2,TRBJ2-6,TRBV7-8,CASSSPGLAGDTGANVLTF,TGTGCCAGCAGCTCCCCGGGACTAGCGGGAGATACTGGGGCCAACGTCCTGACTTTC
many,TRBD1,TRBJ1-2,TRBV5-8,CASSVQGGRRGYTF,TGTGCCAGCAGCGTCCAGGGGGGAAGACGTGGCTACACCTTC
few,.,TRBJ2-3,TRBV18,CASSLDLGPMLF,TGTGCCAGCTCACTGGATCTGGGGCCTATGCTCTTT
few,.,TRBJ2-7,TRBV5-1,CASSLAESYEQYF,TGCGCCAGCAGCTTGGCAGAATCCTACGAGCAGTACTTC
.,TRBD1,TRBJ1-5,TRBV19,CASTTGVGQPQHF,TGTGCCAGTACGACAGGGGTAGGTCAGCCCCAGCATTTT
many,.,TRBJ2-2,TRBV25-1,CASSEAVGTGELFF,TGTGCCAGCAGTGAAGCTGTGGGAACCGGGGAGCTGTTTTTT
.,.,TRBJ2-7,TRBV12-3/TRBV12-4,CASSLFDSSYEQYF,TGTGCCAGCAGCCTATTTGACAGTTCCTACGAGCAGTACTTC
few,.,TRBJ2-2,TRBV20-1,CSARDRPLGPTGGELFF,TGCAGTGCTAGAGATCGCCCCCTCGGACCGACAGGCGGGGAGCTGTTTTTT
once,.,TRBJ2-7,TRBV14,CASSQQTYEQYF,TGTGCCAGCAGCCAACAAACCTACGAGCAGTACTTC
many,TRBD2,TRBJ2-1,TRBV5-1,CASSLLPRLAGGTTIYNEQFF,TGCGCCAGCAGCCTCCTCCCTCGACTAGCGGGAGGTACGACCATTTACAATGAGCAGTTCTTC
few,.,TRBJ2-7,TRBV28,CASSSPGQGSSEQYF,TGTGCCAGCAGTTCCCCGGGGCAGGGTAGTTCCGAGCAGTACTTC
.,TRBD2,TRBJ2-7,TRBV3-1,CASSPSGWDYEQYF,TGTGCCAGCAGCCCTAGCGGCTGGGACTACGAGCAGTACTTC
many,.,TRBJ2-5,TRBV12-3/TRBV12-4,CASKKGSAQYF,TGTGCCAGCAAGAAAGGGAGCGCCCAGTACTTC
few,.,TRBJ2-7,TRBV6-5,CASSYAGHEQYF,TGTGCCAGCAGTTACGCTGGTCACGAGCAGTACTTC
.,.,TRBJ2-7,TRBV6-6,CASSYSEASEQYF,TGTGCCAGCAGTTACTCTGAAGCGAGCGAGCAGTACTTC
many,TRBD1,TRBJ1-4,TRBV20-1,CSAPTGGTTNEKLFF,TGCAGTGCCCCGACAGGGGGGACAACTAATGAAAAACTGTTTTTT
.,.,TRBJ2-1,TRBV5-4,CASSLRTWLRNEQFF,TGTGCCAGCAGCCTTCGGACTTGGCTCCGGAATGAGCAGTTCTTC
.,TRBD1,TRBJ2-7,TRBV28,CASSLPGTGSSYEQYF,TGTGCCAGCAGTCTCCCCGGGACAGGGAGCTCCTACGAGCAGTACTTC
.,TRBD2,TRBJ2-7,TRBV19,CASSISGTSGDEQYF,TGTGCCAGTAGTATTTCCGGGACTAGCGGCGACGAGCAGTACTTC
.,.,TRBJ2-7,TRBV18,CASTTGPGRSYEQYF,TGTGCCAGCACAACCGGGCCGGGGCGCTCCTACGAGCAGTACTTC
.,.,TRBJ1-1,TRBV6-5,CASRLSLRTLNTEAFF,TGTGCCAGCCGATTGAGTTTGCGGACACTTAACACTGAAGCTTTCTTT
.,TRBD2,TRBJ2-3,TRBV5-1,CASSLWEAGSTDTQYF,TGCGCCAGCTCCCTGTGGGAAGCGGGAAGCACAGATACGCAGTATTTT
few,.,TRBJ1-1,TRBV20-1,CSASPRLMNTEAFF,TGCAGTGCTAGTCCCAGACTTATGAACACTGAAGCTTTCTTT
.,TRBD1,TRBJ2-5,TRBV7-9,CASSRTGLQETQYF,TGTGCCAGCAGCCGGACAGGGCTGCAAGAGACCCAGTACTTC
.,.,TRBJ2-7,TRBV4-2,CASSQDRDIYEQYF,TGTGCCAGCAGCCAAGATCGAGACATCTACGAGCAGTACTTC
few,.,TRBJ2-3,TRBV2,CAMASGDTQYF,TGTGCCATGGCCTCGGGGGATACGCAGTATTTT
few,.,TRBJ1-2,TRBV7-9,CASSLDSYGYTF,TGTGCCAGCAGCCTCGACAGCTATGGCTACACCTTC
.,TRBD2,TRBJ2-5,TRBV5-1,CASSGAGEGETQYF,TGCGCCAGCAGTGGAGCGGGAGAGGGAGAGACCCAGTACTTC
few,.,TRBJ1-1,TRBV5-1,CASSYNRQGGTEAFF,TGCGCCAGCAGCTATAACCGGCAGGGTGGCACTGAAGCTTTCTTT
.,.,TRBJ2-3,TRBV20-1,CSALLRQGGADTQYF,TGCAGTGCCTTACTTAGGCAGGGTGGCGCAGATACGCAGTATTTT
few,.,TRBJ1-5,TRBV10-3,CAISEGQGISPQHF,TGTGCCATCAGTGAGGGGCAGGGGATATCACCCCAGCATTTT
.,.,TRBJ2-7,TRBV3-1,CASSRDQAYEQYF,TGTGCCAGCAGCCGGGACCAGGCCTACGAGCAGTACTTC
.,.,TRBJ1-5,TRBV5-1,CASSPRAGLGQPQHF,TGCGCCAGCAGCCCACGGGCGGGTCTCGGTCAGCCCCAGCATTTT
many,.,TRBJ2-7,TRBV7-9,CASSRSSGGGDEQYF,TGTGCCAGCAGCCGCAGCTCCGGCGGCGGGGACGAGCAGTACTTC
many,.,TRBJ2-7,TRBV18,CASSPMQVVGYEQYF,TGTGCCAGCTCACCAATGCAGGTCGTGGGCTACGAGCAGTACTTC
.,.,TRBJ1-5,TRBV3-1,CASCPRFSGAMLHQPQHF,TGTGCCTCCTGCCCAAGATTCTCGGGAGCCATGCTCCATCAGCCCCAGCATTTT
.,TRBD1,TRBJ1-2,TRBV5-1,CASSLVGTGGALDGYTF,TGCGCCAGCAGCTTGGTTGGGACAGGGGGCGCGCTGGATGGCTACACCTTC
many,TRBD1,TRBJ2-7,TRBV28,CASSLTGTGVGEQYF,TGTGCCAGCAGTTTAACCGGGACAGGGGTGGGCGAGCAGTACTTC